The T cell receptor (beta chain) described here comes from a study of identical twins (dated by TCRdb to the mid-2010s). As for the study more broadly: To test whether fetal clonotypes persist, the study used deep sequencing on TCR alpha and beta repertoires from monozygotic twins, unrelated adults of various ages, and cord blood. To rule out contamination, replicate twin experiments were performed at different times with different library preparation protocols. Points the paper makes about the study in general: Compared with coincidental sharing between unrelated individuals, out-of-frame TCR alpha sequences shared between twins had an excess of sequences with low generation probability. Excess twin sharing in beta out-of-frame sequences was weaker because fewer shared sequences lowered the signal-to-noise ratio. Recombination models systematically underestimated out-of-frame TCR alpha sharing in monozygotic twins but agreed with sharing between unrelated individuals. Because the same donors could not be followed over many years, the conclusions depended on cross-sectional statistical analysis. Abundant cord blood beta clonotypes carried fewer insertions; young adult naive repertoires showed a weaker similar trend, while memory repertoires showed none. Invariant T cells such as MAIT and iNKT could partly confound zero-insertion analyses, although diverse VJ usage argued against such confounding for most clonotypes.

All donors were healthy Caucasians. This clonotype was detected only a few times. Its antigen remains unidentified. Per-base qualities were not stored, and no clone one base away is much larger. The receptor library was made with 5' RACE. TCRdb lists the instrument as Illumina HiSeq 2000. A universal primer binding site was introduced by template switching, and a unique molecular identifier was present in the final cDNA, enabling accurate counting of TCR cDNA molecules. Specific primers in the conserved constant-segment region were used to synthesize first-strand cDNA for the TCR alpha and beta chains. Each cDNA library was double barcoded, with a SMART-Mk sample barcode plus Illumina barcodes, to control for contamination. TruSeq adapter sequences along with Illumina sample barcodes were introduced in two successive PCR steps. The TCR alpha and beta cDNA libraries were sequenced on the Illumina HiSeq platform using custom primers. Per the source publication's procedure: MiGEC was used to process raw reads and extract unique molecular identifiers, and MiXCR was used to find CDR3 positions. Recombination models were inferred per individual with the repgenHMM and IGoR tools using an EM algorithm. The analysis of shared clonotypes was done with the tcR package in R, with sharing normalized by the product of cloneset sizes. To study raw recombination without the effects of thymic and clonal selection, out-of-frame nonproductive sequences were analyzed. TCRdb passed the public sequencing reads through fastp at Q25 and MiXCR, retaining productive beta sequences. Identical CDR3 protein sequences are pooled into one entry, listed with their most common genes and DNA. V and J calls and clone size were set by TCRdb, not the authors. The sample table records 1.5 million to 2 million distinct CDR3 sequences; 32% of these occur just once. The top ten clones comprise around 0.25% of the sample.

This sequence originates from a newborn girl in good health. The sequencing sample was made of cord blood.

CDR3 region: CASSTPGSQYNEQFF. The nucleotide sequence is TGCGCCAGCAGCACTCCGGGATCTCAGTACAATGAGCAGTTCTTC. The chain was built from TRBV5-1 and TRBJ2-1; a weak D assignment points to TRBD2 (5 bases agree). Reading from cysteine to phenylalanine, the CDR3 counts 15 amino acids. Left in the record is the CDR3 DNA by itself, 45 bases read in frame from the first base. The V and J ends are trimmed by 4 bases and 4 bases, leaving 15 bases between them. Sequences SGHRS (CDR1) and YFSETQ (CDR2) are obtained from the germline V gene. With the portions outside the CDR3 filled from the reference TRBV5-1 and TRBJ2-1 genes, the complete variable region becomes KAGVTQTPRYLIKTRGQQVTLSCSPISGHRSVSWYQQTPGQGLQFLFEYFSETQRNKGNFPGRFSGRQFSNSRSEMNVSTLELGDSALYLCASSTPGSQYNEQFFGPGTRLTVL.